What follows are 32 T cell receptor beta chains derived from one specimen sequenced in a study of blood T cell repertoires in COVID-19. Assay used: immunoSEQ multiplex PCR; TCRdb lists only in-frame clones, some missing. This table holds 230,000 or so clones, 80% to 90% found once. Sequenced input: peripheral blood. All receptors come from a woman aged 40 to 50 who had recovered from COVID-19.

The rearrangement uses TRBV28 and TRBJ1-2; 9 bases agree with TRBD1. This CDR3 has 16 residues. The junction had 11 bases not matched to a gene; V was cut back by 5 bases and J by 4 bases. Germline V CDR1 and CDR2: MDHEN, SYDVKM. The CDR3, as DNA: TGTGCCAGCAGTGTCCAAGGGACAGGGTGGGGCTATGGCTACACCTTC. This codes for CASSVQGTGWGYGYTF.

The J gene is TRBJ1-5, the V gene TRBV11-2; possibly TRBD1 for D (6 bases). The CDR3 totals 14 residues. Germline V lookup: CDR1 SGHAT, CDR2 FQNNGV. Trimming stripped 9 bases from V and 7 bases from J, with 19 bases between. The CDR3 DNA follows: TGTGCCAGGGTTGGGGGCAGGTCATTCCAGCCCCAGCATTTT. It specifies CARVGGRSFQPQHF.

The V call is TRBV5-1, the J call TRBJ2-1; the match to TRBD1 covers 9 bases. CDR3 length: 14 amino acids. J lost 6 bases, V lost 4 bases, and 5 bases had no gene match. Germline values: CDR1 SGHRS, CDR2 YFSETQ. The CDR3 loop reads CASSIRTGVNEQFF. The CDR3, as DNA: TGCGCCAGCAGCATCCGGACAGGGGTCAATGAGCAGTTCTTC.

The chain combines TRBV30 with TRBJ2-5; 16 bases agree with TRBD2. CDR3 length: 16 residues. V gave up 5 bases and J gave up 3 bases; unmatched junction bases: 6. Looked up from germline, CDR1 is GTSNPN and CDR2 is SVGIG (reference sequence). The CDR3 region is CAWELGTSGGEETQYF. The DNA of the CDR3 is TGTGCCTGGGAACTTGGGACTAGCGGGGGGGAAGAGACCCAGTACTTC. Filled out from reference TRBV30 and TRBJ2-5, the complete variable domain reads SQTIHQWPATLVQPVGSPLSLECTVEGTSNPNLYWYRQAAGRGLQLLFYSVGIGQISSEVPQNLSASRPQDRQFILSSKKLLLSDSGFYLCAWELGTSGGEETQYFGPGTRLLVL.

This clone was seen just once. The chain employs TRBV11-3 and TRBJ2-2; unclear D gene. Deletions cut 3 bases from V and 0 bases from J, with 5 bases between. Germline CDR1 and CDR2: SGHNT and YENEEA. This CDR3 spans 14 amino acids. The DNA for the CDR3 is TGTGCCAGCAGCTTTTCCTCGAACACCGGGGAGCTGTTTTTT. It codes for CASSFSSNTGELFF.

This chain uses TRBV18 with TRBJ1-1, with 8 bases fitting TRBD1. V lost 3 bases, J lost 1 base, and 7 bases stayed unmatched. Per the germline V gene, CDR1 is KGHSH and CDR2 is LQKENI. The CDR3 is 16 residues long. The CDR3 region is CASSPWDRRENTEAFF. The CDR3 DNA reads TGTGCCAGCTCACCCTGGGACAGGCGGGAGAACACTGAAGCTTTCTTT.

This clone came up a few times. V gene TRBV12-3 or TRBV12-4 combines with J gene TRBJ2-3; 8 nucleotides agree with TRBD1. V lost 6 bases to trimming and J lost 5 bases; unmatched junction nucleotides: 4. CDR3 length: 13 amino acids. The CDR3, as DNA: TGTGCCAGCAGGCAGGGGGCGAGAGATACGCAGTATTTT. It translates to CASRQGARDTQYF.

The rearrangement uses TRBV2 and TRBJ2-3, with TRBD2 matching over 9 bases. Germline V CDR1 and CDR2: SNHLY, FYNNEI. The CDR3 has 16 amino acids. V lost 6 bases, J lost 0 bases, and 7 bases stayed unmatched. CDR3 bases: TGTGCCAGCAGGGAGAGCGGGAGGTATAGCACAGATACGCAGTATTTT. This codes for CASRESGRYSTDTQYF.

The V and J genes are TRBV6-5 and TRBJ2-7; D possibly corresponds to TRBD2 (6 bases). The V and J ends lost 7 bases and 5 bases respectively, with 21 bases between them. In germline, CDR1 is MNHEY, CDR2 SVGAGI. The CDR3 contains 15 residues. The CDR3 sequence is CASTRGASVFDEQYF. The CDR3 nucleotides are TGTGCCAGCACCCGCGGGGCCTCAGTCTTCGACGAGCAGTACTTC.

V gene TRBV18 combines with J gene TRBJ2-7; 9 bases are shared with TRBD2. This CDR3 has 15 amino acids. The germline V gene has CDR1 KGHSH and CDR2 LQKENI. The junction had 3 bases not matched to a gene; V was cut back by 1 base and J by 2 bases. Here the CDR3 DNA reads TGTGCCAGCTCACCACGTAGCGGGGGCCCCTACGAGCAGTACTTC. This codes for CASSPRSGGPYEQYF.

The chain is built from TRBV24-1 and TRBJ2-2; weak D call: TRBD2 (6 bases). Germline CDR1 reads KGHDR; CDR2 reads SFDVKD. The length of the CDR3 is 13 residues. V lost 4 bases and J 8 bases, leaving 10 bases between the germline ends. In DNA, the CDR3 is TGTGCCACCAGTGAAGCAGGGAGGGGGGAGCTGTTTTTT. Protein sequence: CATSEAGRGELFF.

The chain has TRBV5-1 and TRBJ1-1; 9 bases map to TRBD1. CDR3 length: 13 residues. The germline gives CDR1 SGHRS, CDR2 YFSETQ. Losses at the gene ends were 4 bases for V and 10 bases for J; bases not matched to a gene: 8. CDR3 sequence (DNA): TGCGCCAGCAGCCCCCGGGACAGGGCAGGAGCTTTCTTT. This translates into CASSPRDRAGAFF.

This rearrangement joins TRBV19 to TRBJ2-7; TRBD2 matches at 7 bases. The CDR3 loop spans 14 amino acids. With 7 bases clipped from V and 0 bases from J, the junction kept 6 bases outside the gene matches. CDR1 LNHDA and CDR2 SQIVND come from the germline V gene (reference sequence). CDR3 in amino acids: CASTKRGGSYEQYF. In DNA, the CDR3 is TGTGCCAGTACGAAGCGGGGTGGCTCCTACGAGCAGTACTTC.

Only a few counts were recorded for this clone. This chain joins TRBV14 and TRBJ1-2; 8 nucleotides align to TRBD1. V trimming: 3 bases; J trimming: 3 bases; junction bases outside the gene matches: 3. Germline V gene lookup returns CDR1 SGHDN and CDR2 FVKESK. CDR3 length: 14 residues. This CDR3 reads CASSQQDRDYGYTF. In DNA, the CDR3 is TGTGCCAGCAGCCAGCAGGACAGGGACTATGGCTACACCTTC.

This rearrangement joins TRBV9 to TRBJ2-1, with 9 bases fitting TRBD2. The CDR3 has 19 residues. Germline CDR1 is SGDLS and CDR2 is YYNGEE. V trimming: 4 bases; J trimming: 7 bases; junction bases outside the gene matches: 21. The CDR3 region is CASSTHWREGLDNFNEQFF. CDR3 sequence (DNA): TGTGCCAGCAGCACCCACTGGCGGGAGGGACTAGATAATTTTAATGAGCAGTTCTTC.

The CDR3 loop is CASSFTSGVNTEAFF. CDR3 nucleotides: TGTGCCAGCAGCTTCACCTCAGGGGTAAACACTGAAGCTTTCTTT. This chain links TRBV7-2 with TRBJ1-1; maybe TRBD1 (6 bases). Germline lookup yields CDR1 SGHTA and CDR2 FQGNSA. This CDR3 region has 15 residues. V dropped 3 bases and J dropped 2 bases, with 13 bases sitting between them.

The chain is built from TRBV2 and TRBJ2-1, with 10 bases matching TRBD2. After removal of 3 bases from V and 5 bases from J, the junction contained 1 base not matched to a gene. Germline lookup yields CDR1 SNHLY and CDR2 FYNNEI. This CDR3 is built from 14 residues. The CDR3 loop reads CASSDGLADNEQFF. CDR3 bases: TGTGCCAGCAGTGACGGACTAGCGGACAATGAGCAGTTCTTC.

The chain recombines TRBV9 with TRBJ2-3; 7 bases are shared with TRBD1. Unmatched junction bases numbered 6, after V lost 0 bases and J lost 2 bases. This CDR3 is built from 16 residues. Germline loops: CDR1 SGDLS, CDR2 YYNGEE. The CDR3 nucleotides read TGTGCCAGCAGCGTAGGGGACAGCGGCCACACAGATACGCAGTATTTT. Encoded protein: CASSVGDSGHTDTQYF. Full variable domain (outside the CDR3, taken from reference TRBV9 and TRBJ2-3): DSGVTQTPKHLITATGQRVTLRCSPRSGDLSVYWYQQSLDQGLQFLIQYYNGEERAKGNILERFSAQQFPDLHSELNLSSLELGDSALYFCASSVGDSGHTDTQYFGPGTRLTVL.

The rearrangement links TRBV7-9 to TRBJ1-1, with D perhaps TRBD1 (6 bases). This CDR3 spans 15 amino acids. CDR1 is SEHNR, CDR2 FQNEAQ, per germline (reference sequence). Trimming removed 3 bases from V and 0 bases from J, with 11 bases in between. CDR3 loop: CASSFNRALNTEAFF. CDR3 DNA: TGTGCCAGCAGCTTCAACAGGGCCTTGAACACTGAAGCTTTCTTT.

V usage is TRBV5-6 and J usage is TRBJ2-2, with 10 bases matching TRBD1. From germline, CDR1 is SGHDT and CDR2 YYEEEE. Trimming removed 2 bases from V and 5 bases from J; junction bases left unmatched: 6. CDR3 size: 16 residues. CDR3: CASSFRTGGRTGELFF. CDR3 DNA sequence: TGTGCCAGCAGCTTTCGGACAGGGGGAAGGACCGGGGAGCTGTTTTTT.

The V and J genes are TRBV19 and TRBJ2-1, with 10 bases matching TRBD2. The CDR3 consists of 16 residues. Germline V CDR1 and CDR2: LNHDA, SQIVND (reference sequence). Trimming at V came to 4 bases and at J to 2 bases, leaving 5 bases not matched to a gene. Here the CDR3 reads CASSRGSGGTYNEQFF. In nucleotides, the CDR3 is TGTGCCAGTAGTAGAGGTAGCGGGGGGACCTACAATGAGCAGTTCTTC.

The rearrangement links TRBV7-3 to TRBJ2-3, with TRBD1 matching over 7 bases. CDR1 is SGHTA, CDR2 FQGTGA, per germline. V was clipped by 6 bases and J by 2 bases; unmatched bases: 8. The CDR3 runs 15 residues. Here the CDR3 reads CASRKQGSDTDTQYF. DNA for the CDR3: TGTGCCAGCAGAAAACAGGGGTCCGACACAGATACGCAGTATTTT.

This rearrangement joins TRBV4-1 to TRBJ2-1; maybe TRBD2 (6 bases). This CDR3 region has 17 residues. With 1 base removed from V and 4 bases from J, the gap between germline ends came to 17 bases. Germline CDR1 MGHRA, CDR2 YSYEKL. CDR3 nucleotides: TGCGCCAGCAGCCAAGCAAGTGGGACTCGTTCGTACAATGAGCAGTTCTTC. Translation gives CASSQASGTRSYNEQFF.

The rearrangement links TRBV11-3 to TRBJ2-2; D is unclear. CDR3 length equals 15 residues. CDR1 is SGHNT and CDR2 is YENEEA in the germline V gene. Trimming cost V 8 bases and J 5 bases, with 18 bases left between them. As DNA, the CDR3 is TGTGCCAGCTCCCTATCAGACTTTTCAACCGGGGAGCTGTTTTTT. The encoded protein is CASSLSDFSTGELFF.

This chain links TRBV5-1 with TRBJ2-5; 7 bases are shared with TRBD1. Unmatched junction bases numbered 5, after V lost 5 bases and J lost 4 bases. CDR1 and CDR2 (germline): SGHRS, YFSETQ. This CDR3 spans 13 amino acids. Here the CDR3 DNA reads TGCGCCAGCAGAATAGGGGGCCCAGAGACCCAGTACTTC. Amino acid sequence: CASRIGGPETQYF. The full variable domain, rest sourced from reference TRBV5-1 and TRBJ2-5, is KAGVTQTPRYLIKTRGQQVTLSCSPISGHRSVSWYQQTPGQGLQFLFEYFSETQRNKGNFPGRFSGRQFSNSRSEMNVSTLELGDSALYLCASRIGGPETQYFGPGTRLLVL.

CDR3: CASRNRDLNTGELFF. The CDR3 DNA follows: TGTGCCAGTAGGAACAGGGATTTGAACACCGGGGAGCTGTTTTTT. This rearrangement joins TRBV19 to TRBJ2-2, with a weak D call TRBD1 (6 bases). The CDR3 runs to 15 residues. Germline CDR1 is LNHDA and CDR2 is SQIVND (reference sequence). The ends were cut back, 6 bases at V and 1 base at J, with 12 bases in the middle.

The chain employs TRBV3-1 (or the pseudogene TRBV3-2) and TRBJ1-1; the D is unclear. V shed 2 bases and J shed 7 bases, with 8 bases lying between them. CDR3 length: 12 residues. Germline V gene lookup returns CDR1 LGHDT and CDR2 YNNKEL (reference sequence). The DNA for the CDR3 is TGTGCCAGCAGCCAACGAGCGGGTGAAGCTTTCTTT. Its protein is CASSQRAGEAFF.

The chain recombines TRBV13 with TRBJ1-3, with D possibly matching TRBD1 (5 bases). The CDR3 has 16 residues. Per germline, CDR1 PRHDT and CDR2 FYEKMQ (reference sequence). V lost 1 base, J lost 0 bases, and 10 bases lay in between. The CDR3 region is CASSLDRLISGNTIYF. The CDR3 nucleotides read TGTGCCAGCAGCTTAGACAGGTTGATCTCTGGAAACACCATATATTTT.

The V gene is TRBV2, the J gene TRBJ2-1, with D possibly matching TRBD2 (6 bases). CDR3 length: 15 residues. The germline V and J ends were trimmed by 4 bases and 1 base, with 11 bases remaining between them. Germline V gives CDR1 SNHLY, CDR2 FYNNEI. CDR3 loop: CASSGTIRSYNEQFF. The CDR3 DNA is TGTGCCAGCAGTGGGACTATTAGGTCCTACAATGAGCAGTTCTTC.

The chain carries TRBV18 and TRBJ1-3; D remains unclear. Per the germline V gene, CDR1 is KGHSH and CDR2 is LQKENI. CDR3 length: 15 residues. V lost 3 bases, J lost 0 bases, and 9 bases lay in between. CDR3 protein: CASSPPGGSGNTIYF. For the CDR3, the DNA is TGTGCCAGCTCACCTCCAGGTGGCTCTGGAAACACCATATATTTT.

CDR3 loop: CASSLGGSLADTQYF. CDR3 DNA: TGTGCCAGCAGCTTAGGCGGGAGTTTGGCAGATACGCAGTATTTT. The V and J genes are TRBV7-2 and TRBJ2-3; 7 bases agree with TRBD2. The CDR3 has 15 residues. The trim removed 1 base at V and 4 bases at J, leaving 5 bases unmatched. CDR1 and CDR2 from the germline V gene are SGHTA and FQGNSA. Using reference TRBV7-2 and TRBJ2-3 for the parts outside the CDR3, the full variable domain is GAGVSQSPSNKVTEKGKDVELRCDPISGHTALYWYRQSLGQGLEFLIYFQGNSAPDKSGLPSDRFSAERTGGSVSTLTIQRTQQEDSAVYLCASSLGGSLADTQYFGPGTRLTVL.

This chain links TRBV7-9 with TRBJ1-4; TRBD1 might be the D (5 bases). The germline V and J ends were trimmed by 3 bases and 10 bases, with 9 bases remaining between them. The CDR3 spans 12 residues. Germline CDR1 is SEHNR and CDR2 is FQNEAQ (reference sequence). CDR3 region: CASSLGRGKLFF. The CDR3 nucleotides read TGTGCCAGCAGCTTGGGGCGTGGAAAACTGTTTTTT.